The TCR beta chain described here comes from a study of blood T cell repertoires in COVID-19 (dated by TCRdb to between 2020 and 2021). Regarding the study in general: Samples covering the acute and convalescent phases of COVID-19 were provided by collaborators in the United States, Italy and Spain. The prospective study material was composed of cDNA or gDNA derived from T cells, B-cell-depleted T cells, or PBMCs. Subjects who had been exposed to COVID-19, were actively infected with it, or had recovered from it provided the deeply sampled blood TCRbeta repertoires that made up the dataset. The repertoires were released in a freely available public database meant as a resource for research on the immune response to SARS-CoV-2. Samples were obtained from the ongoing ImmuneRACE study (first 160 participants) and from roughly 1,300 subjects provided by 6 global collaborators. The sample metadata nearly always contained a de-identified subject ID, COVID-19 status, age in years and sex. Where available, HLA class I and class II types were obtained from metadata supplied by the sample provider rather than from assay-based typing.

The CDR3 starts with the cysteine, ends with the phenylalanine, and has 16 residues. Just CDR3 DNA is preserved here, 48 bases in frame from base 1. Based on the germline V gene (reference sequence), the CDR1 and CDR2 sequences are SGHNT and YYREEE. V and J are trimmed by 4 bases and 3 bases, and the gene matches miss 9 bases of the junction. The immunoSEQ Assay, a bias-controlled multiplex PCR, was used to amplify TCRbeta CDR3 regions from genomic DNA. The published analysis was carried out like this. Within the assay, amplification of reference gene primers was used to estimate how many nucleated cells each sample contained. Sequence reads were collapsed and filtered to measure the absolute abundance of every unique TCRbeta CDR3 rearrangement. For each sample, productive Simpson clonality was calculated as the square root of Simpson's diversity index across productive rearrangements. TCRdb mirrors the immuneACCESS table, restricted to in-frame sequences. Some clones are absent from its copies; in checked studies, under half trace to an unresolved V gene, and the reason for the others is unknown. From that table come the V and J calls and clone size; the DNA was used to work out D and trimming. This sample lists about 240,000 clones; over 65% were detected once. Clones ranked in the top ten supply around 3.4% of the sample.

Beyond this particular receptor, the publication reports: The quantity of clinical and demographic metadata differed by source and by participant and was supplied without curation.

Whole blood was collected in K2EDTA tubes by collaborating institutions according to the institutions' own protocols. Collaborator samples were shipped for TCRbeta analysis as frozen whole blood, isolated PBMCs, or DNA extracted from either sample type. Notes on this clone: Its target antigen remains unknown. Base quality data are lacking; no much larger clone is found one base away.

The V and J genes are TRBV5-4 and TRBJ2-1, with 8 central nucleotides matching TRBD1. The sample comprised peripheral blood. This receptor was identified in a woman aged 80 or over with acute or convalescent COVID-19. CDR3 protein: CASSRPGQELYNEQFF. DNA sequence: TGTGCCAGCAGCCGGCCGGGACAGGAGCTCTACAATGAGCAGTTCTTC.